The sequence of this T cell receptor beta chain was determined in a study of shared clonotypes between healthy human individuals. Across the study: CD4 naive cells filled three plates per donor, CD4 memory three, CD8 naive two and CD8 memory one.

Clones were read by immunoSEQ multiplex PCR, and TCRdb kept only the in-frame ones, dropping some. The sample comprises 2 million to 3 million clones, more than 85% of which are singletons, and about 0.38% rests with the top ten. As concerns this clone: The antigen is unknown.

Germline loops: CDR1 SGHRS, CDR2 YFSETQ. J lost 5 bases, V lost 4 bases, and 10 bases had no gene match. The CDR3 loop spans 16 amino acids. The study, taken as a whole, reports: Roughly 4.7% was the fraction of naive CD4 clonotypes found shared across a few donors. The researchers took only blood, and tissue repertoires probably look different.

Division of CD4+ cells produced a CD45RA+ naive subset and a CD45RA-negative memory subset. This clonotype was obtained from a man younger than 35 in good health. Some clones in this sample may be carry-over from other donors' samples. V and J are TRBV5-1 and TRBJ1-4, with 8 bases fitting TRBD1. Specimen: naive CD4+ T cells from PBMCs. The sample's subset: CD45RA+ positively selected. CDR3 sequence: CASSIIPTGVNEKLFF. The CDR3 coding sequence is TGCGCCAGCAGCATAATTCCGACAGGGGTGAATGAAAAACTGTTTTTT.